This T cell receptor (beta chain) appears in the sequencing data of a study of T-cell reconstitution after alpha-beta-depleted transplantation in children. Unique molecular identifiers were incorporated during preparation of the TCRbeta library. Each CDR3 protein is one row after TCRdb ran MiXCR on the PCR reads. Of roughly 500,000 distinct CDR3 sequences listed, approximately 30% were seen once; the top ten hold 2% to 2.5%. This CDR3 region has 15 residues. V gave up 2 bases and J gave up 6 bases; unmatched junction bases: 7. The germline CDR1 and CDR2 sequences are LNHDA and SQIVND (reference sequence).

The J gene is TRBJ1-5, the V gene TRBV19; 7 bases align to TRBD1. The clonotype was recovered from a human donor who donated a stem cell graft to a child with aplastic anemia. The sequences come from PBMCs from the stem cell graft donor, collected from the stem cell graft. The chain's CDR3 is CASSIKGARIQPQHF. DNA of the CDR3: TGTGCCAGTAGTATAAAGGGGGCGCGAATTCAGCCCCAGCATTTT. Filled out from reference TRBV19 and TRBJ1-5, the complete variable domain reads DGGITQSPKYLFRKEGQNVTLSCEQNLNHDAMYWYRQDPGQGLRLIYYSQIVNDFQKGDIAEGYSVSREKKESFPLTVTSAQKNPTAFYLCASSIKGARIQPQHFGDGTRLSIL.